What follows are 5 T cell receptor beta chains derived from one specimen sequenced in a study of T-cell memory formation after mild COVID-19. TCRdb re-called the 5' RACE reads with MiXCR, one entry per CDR3 protein. The sample lists about 390,000 distinct CDR3 sequences, roughly 15% occurring once. Input material: PBMCs or a T cell subset sorted from them (not recorded which). The receptors shown here come from a man aged 18 to 29 who had mild COVID-19 (a few samples of this study predate the infection). Cell type and time point are not known.

This chain connects TRBV10-2 to TRBJ2-7; D may be TRBD1 or TRBD2 (5 bases each). V lost 0 bases and J lost 5, with 8 bases in between. Looked up from germline, CDR1 is WSHSY and CDR2 is SAAADI. This CDR3 is 13 amino acids long. CDR3 nucleotide sequence: TGCGCCAGCAGTGAGTCGGGGGTCAACGAGCAGTACGTC. Translating gives CASSESGVNEQYV.

The chain joins TRBV28 to TRBJ1-5; D ambiguous. There are 12 residues in the CDR3. Germline V lookup: CDR1 MDHEN, CDR2 SYDVKM. V lost 3 bases, J lost 9 bases, and 9 bases lay in between. The DNA for the CDR3 is TGTGCCAGCAGTTTCCTGATGACGCCCCAGCATTTT. Encoded protein: CASSFLMTPQHF.

This sequence joins TRBV6-5 and TRBJ2-1, with D possibly being TRBD1 or TRBD2 (5 bases each). The CDR3 length is 15 residues. V gave up 6 bases and J gave up 6 bases, with 18 bases separating them. CDR1 MNHEY and CDR2 SVGAGI come from the germline V gene. The CDR3 loop reads CASSYLGGGGNEQFF. In DNA, the CDR3 is TGTGCCAGCAGCTACCTTGGTGGTGGGGGCAATGAGCAGTTCTTC.

This clonotype has just a few counts. The rearrangement links TRBV12-3 or TRBV12-4 to TRBJ2-1, with D maybe TRBD1 (6 bases). Deletions cut 5 bases from V and 2 bases from J, with 16 bases between. The CDR3 is 16 residues long. CDR3 sequence (DNA): TGTGCCAGCAGTCCCAGATATAGGACAGCCTACAATGAGCAGTTCTTC. Translated: CASSPRYRTAYNEQFF.

Only a few counts were recorded for this clonotype. This chain's CDR3 is CASSHGTYEQYV. The CDR3 nucleotides read TGTGCCAGCAGCCACGGAACCTACGAGCAGTACGTC. The genes are TRBV5-6 and TRBJ2-7; no reliable D call. This CDR3 region has 12 residues. Trimming removed 4 bases at V and 2 bases at J, with 7 bases between. Germline V lookup: CDR1 SGHDT, CDR2 YYEEEE.